These 21 T cell receptor beta chains share one sample of origin, sequenced in a study of blood T cell repertoires in COVID-19. Profiled with immunoSEQ multiplex PCR; TCRdb holds only in-frame clones, not every one. The sample includes nearly 350,000 clones, more than 70% of them seen just once. Sequenced material: peripheral blood. The origin of the receptors is a young man with active or convalescent COVID-19.

V and J are TRBV6-5 and TRBJ1-1; the D gene is possibly TRBD1 (6 bases). V shed 0 bases and J shed 12 bases, with 11 bases lying between them. Germline V CDR1 and CDR2: MNHEY, SVGAGI. The CDR3 totals 12 residues. CDR3 residues: CASSYSGQRPFF. The DNA for the CDR3 is TGTGCCAGCAGTTACTCCGGACAGCGGCCTTTCTTT.

This chain links TRBV5-1 with TRBJ1-2; 9 bases line up with TRBD1. The CDR3 covers 12 residues. Germline lookup yields CDR1 SGHRS and CDR2 YFSETQ. Losses at the gene ends were 0 bases for V and 10 bases for J; bases not matched to a gene: 1. The CDR3 coding sequence is TGCGCCAGCAGCTTGGGGACAGGGGACTACACCTTC. Its translation is CASSLGTGDYTF. Looking up the rest from reference TRBV5-1 and TRBJ1-2 gives the full variable domain: KAGVTQTPRYLIKTRGQQVTLSCSPISGHRSVSWYQQTPGQGLQFLFEYFSETQRNKGNFPGRFSGRQFSNSRSEMNVSTLELGDSALYLCASSLGTGDYTFGSGTRLTVV.

The chain employs TRBV7-3 and TRBJ2-2; D gene ambiguous. The CDR3 is 13 amino acids. V lost 5 bases and J lost 0, with 4 bases in between. Germline V gene sequence: CDR1 SGHTA, CDR2 FQGTGA. The CDR3 DNA sequence: TGTGCCAGCAGCCTCTCGAACACCGGGGAGCTGTTTTTT. It codes for CASSLSNTGELFF.

The genes are TRBV7-2 and TRBJ2-6; tentatively, D is TRBD2 (6 bases). Germline V gene lookup returns CDR1 SGHTA and CDR2 FQGNSA. Trimming stripped 7 bases from V and 0 bases from J, with 16 bases between. The CDR3 spans 17 residues. Here the CDR3 DNA reads TGTGCCAGCACCTGGAGGGGCGGGGACTCTGGGGCCAACGTCCTGACTTTC. Translating it yields CASTWRGGDSGANVLTF.

CDR3 in DNA: TGTGCCAGCAGCCTACCGGGGAGACTAGCGGCTAACAATGAGCAGTTCTTC. This gives the protein CASSLPGRLAANNEQFF. This rearrangement joins TRBV7-8 to TRBJ2-1; TRBD2 agrees at 9 bases. From germline, CDR1 is SGHVS and CDR2 FQNEAQ. The CDR3 covers 17 residues. Trimming cost V 5 bases and J 5 bases; bases outside gene matches: 13.

The rearrangement uses TRBV5-1 and TRBJ1-2; no firm D call. V lost 5 bases and J 1 base, leaving 12 bases between the germline ends. Looked up from germline, CDR1 is SGHRS and CDR2 is YFSETQ. This CDR3 contains 14 residues. This CDR3 is CASRPDGVNYGYTF. The CDR3 DNA sequence: TGCGCCAGCAGACCGGACGGGGTTAACTATGGCTACACCTTC.

The chain recombines TRBV5-1 with TRBJ1-1, with 7 bases lining up with TRBD1. V lost 2 bases, J lost 1 base, and 8 bases stayed unmatched. Per germline, CDR1 SGHRS and CDR2 YFSETQ. The CDR3 has 16 residues. CDR3 amino acids: CASSFFWGQPNTEAFF. The DNA for the CDR3 is TGCGCCAGCAGCTTTTTCTGGGGACAGCCGAACACTGAAGCTTTCTTT.

This clone appeared once. V usage is TRBV30 and J usage is TRBJ2-7; 9 positions agree with TRBD2. V lost 4 bases and J lost 3; bases outside the gene matches: 4. CDR3 size: 13 residues. Germline V gene lookup returns CDR1 GTSNPN and CDR2 SVGIG (reference sequence). The CDR3, as DNA: TGTGCCTGGAACAGCGGGGGGTACTACGAGCAGTACTTC. Protein sequence: CAWNSGGYYEQYF.

The chain combines TRBV30 with TRBJ1-6; the D gene is possibly TRBD1 (6 bases). From germline, CDR1 is GTSNPN and CDR2 SVGIG (reference sequence). V lost 5 bases and J lost 14, with 13 bases in between. The CDR3 is 11 residues long. Written as DNA, the CDR3 is TGTGCCTGGTCGACAGGTGGCTCCCTCCACTTT. It encodes CAWSTGGSLHF. Based on the CDR3 plus reference TRBV30 and TRBJ1-6, the full variable domain is SQTIHQWPATLVQPVGSPLSLECTVEGTSNPNLYWYRQAAGRGLQLLFYSVGIGQISSEVPQNLSASRPQDRQFILSSKKLLLSDSGFYLCAWSTGGSLHFGNGTRLTVT.

The V gene is TRBV7-6, the J gene TRBJ2-7; a possible D gene is TRBD2 (6 bases). This CDR3 is 15 amino acids long. Germline V CDR1 and CDR2: SGHVS, FNYEAQ. The V end was cut by 5 bases, the J end by 0 bases, with 14 bases between. Here the CDR3 reads CASSRNGGTSYEQYF. DNA of the CDR3: TGTGCCAGCAGCCGCAACGGCGGGACCTCCTACGAGCAGTACTTC.

This clone was found a few times. The chain employs TRBV11-2 and TRBJ2-5; 12 nucleotides align to TRBD2. CDR3 size: 17 residues. The germline V gene has CDR1 SGHAT and CDR2 FQNNGV. V lost 5 bases, J lost 2 bases, and 9 bases stayed unmatched. The CDR3 DNA reads TGTGCCAGCAGCCAACCGTGGCTAGCGGGAGGGCAAGAGACCCAGTACTTC. Translation: CASSQPWLAGGQETQYF.

This chain uses TRBV5-1 with TRBJ2-3, with 8 bases fitting TRBD2. The ends lost 4 bases at V and 4 bases at J; junction bases unmatched: 8. Germline CDR1 reads SGHRS; CDR2 reads YFSETQ. The CDR3 has 15 amino acids. The CDR3 region has the DNA TGCGCCAGCAGCGGCGTCGGCGGGGGGCCAGATACGCAGTATTTT. Encoded protein: CASSGVGGGPDTQYF. Looking up the rest from reference TRBV5-1 and TRBJ2-3 gives the full variable domain: KAGVTQTPRYLIKTRGQQVTLSCSPISGHRSVSWYQQTPGQGLQFLFEYFSETQRNKGNFPGRFSGRQFSNSRSEMNVSTLELGDSALYLCASSGVGGGPDTQYFGPGTRLTVL.

The chain uses TRBV9 and TRBJ2-3; 7 nucleotides align to TRBD1. Per germline, CDR1 SGDLS and CDR2 YYNGEE. The V gene end was trimmed by 2 bases and the J gene end by 1 base; junction bases not matched to a gene: 7. This CDR3 is built from 16 residues. The CDR3 loop is CASSVSSQGGTDTQYF. In DNA, the CDR3 is TGTGCCAGCAGCGTGAGCTCCCAGGGGGGCACAGATACGCAGTATTTT.

V usage is TRBV13 and J usage is TRBJ2-5, with D possibly TRBD1 on 5 matching bases. Germline CDR1 and CDR2: PRHDT and FYEKMQ (reference sequence). CDR3 length: 16 residues. Trimming took 4 bases from V and 2 from J, leaving 17 bases between them. The CDR3 region is CASSYGHPDVQETQYF. CDR3 DNA sequence: TGTGCCAGCAGCTACGGACACCCGGATGTACAAGAGACCCAGTACTTC.

In DNA, the CDR3 is TGTGCCAGCAGCCTGCGAGGGACTAGCGCTCGGAATGAGCAGTTCTTC. It is translated as CASSLRGTSARNEQFF. The chain uses TRBV5-4 and TRBJ2-1; 10 nucleotides match TRBD2. J gave up 7 bases and V 4 bases, and 11 bases lay outside the gene matches. This CDR3 has 16 amino acids. Germline CDR1 and CDR2: SGHNT and YYREEE (reference sequence).

The V call is TRBV9, the J call TRBJ2-1, with 9 bases identical to TRBD2. CDR3 length: 15 residues. Germline lookup yields CDR1 SGDLS and CDR2 YYNGEE. Trimming at V came to 3 bases and at J to 4 bases, leaving 5 bases not matched to a gene. Here the CDR3 DNA reads TGTGCCAGCAGCGCCAGACTAGCGGCGTACAATGAGCAGTTCTTC. It codes for CASSARLAAYNEQFF.

The V call is TRBV14, the J call TRBJ1-1; D is possibly TRBD1 (6 bases). Per germline, CDR1 SGHDN and CDR2 FVKESK. The CDR3 is 17 residues long. Trimming took off 3 bases at V and 0 bases at J, with 17 bases between the two ends. This CDR3 reads CASSHHPAGALNTEAFF. The CDR3 bases are TGTGCCAGCAGCCACCACCCAGCGGGGGCATTGAACACTGAAGCTTTCTTT.

V usage is TRBV5-4 and J usage is TRBJ2-3; the D gene is possibly TRBD1 (6 bases). The V end was cut by 2 bases, the J end by 4 bases, with 14 bases between. The germline V gene encodes CDR1 SGHNT and CDR2 YYREEE (reference sequence). The CDR3 runs to 15 residues. The CDR3 DNA is TGTGCCAGCAGCTTTGGCGGTCCAGGGGCAGATACGCAGTATTTT. Translation: CASSFGGPGADTQYF.

The chain is built from TRBV27 and TRBJ1-6; possibly TRBD1 for D (5 bases). V lost 5 bases to trimming and J lost 7 bases, with 9 bases between them. The CDR3 consists of 13 residues. Germline loops: CDR1 MNHEY, CDR2 SMNVEV (reference sequence). The CDR3 DNA is TGTGCCAGCAGTCTATACAGGAATTCACCCCTCCACTTT. Encoded protein: CASSLYRNSPLHF.

V usage is TRBV11-2 and J usage is TRBJ1-1; the D gene is possibly TRBD1 (5 bases). Trimming took 1 base from V and 5 from J, leaving 26 bases between them. Germline assignment: CDR1 SGHAT and CDR2 FQNNGV. The CDR3 loop spans 19 amino acids. The DNA for the CDR3 is TGTGCCAGCAGCTTAGTAACAGGAGGGGTTTTTTCTAGTAGGACTGAAGCTTTCTTT. Translation: CASSLVTGGVFSSRTEAFF.

The chain joins TRBV5-6 to TRBJ2-7; 7 bases are shared with TRBD1. V gave up 4 bases and J gave up 3 bases; unmatched junction bases: 7. The CDR3 has 14 residues. The germline V gene encodes CDR1 SGHDT and CDR2 YYEEEE. CDR3 sequence (DNA): TGTGCCAGCAGCATCACAGGGGCCCACTACGAGCAGTACTTC. It yields the protein CASSITGAHYEQYF.